The rows below give T cell receptor beta chains drawn from one sample of a study of graft-versus-host responses after intestinal transplantation. Assay: immunoSEQ multiplex PCR; the TCRdb copy retains only in-frame clones and omits some. This table holds 100,000 or so clones, roughly 90% found once. Their antigens remain unidentified. This specimen was unstimulated CD4+ T cells sorted from spleen or lymph node cells, taken before transplant. The receptors were gathered from a human donor who was the organ donor for an intestinal transplant. CDR3s include the opening cysteine and the closing phenylalanine or tryptophan. The D gene is left open where the match is weak. Clone size, where shown, is once, few, many, or a class for clones that have expanded.

-,TRBV10-3,TRBJ1-1,-,CAISDSVMNTEAFF,TGTGCCATCAGCGACAGTGTGATGAACACTGAAGCTTTCTTT
few,TRBV21-1,TRBJ1-1,-,CASNGADRESDGSNAEAFF,TGTGCCAGCAACGGCGCGGACAGGGAGTCGGACGGTTCGAACGCTGAAGCTTTCTTT
-,TRBV27,TRBJ1-2,-,CASSPSPLGVGNDGYTF,TGTGCCAGCAGTCCAAGCCCTCTGGGGGTTGGGAACGATGGCTACACCTTC
-,TRBV5-1,TRBJ2-5,-,CASSFASAQETQYF,TGCGCCAGCAGCTTCGCCAGCGCCCAAGAGACCCAGTACTTC
-,TRBV11-2,TRBJ2-7,TRBD2,CASSLGLAGDNEQYF,TGTGCCAGCAGCTTAGGACTAGCGGGGGATAACGAGCAGTACTTC
-,TRBV7-2,TRBJ2-7,-,CASSLVGDKPYEQYF,TGTGCCAGCAGCTTAGTGGGGGACAAGCCCTACGAGCAGTACTTC
-,TRBV6-6,TRBJ2-2,-,CASNFDKNTGELFF,TGTGCCAGCAACTTCGATAAGAACACCGGGGAGCTGTTTTTT
-,TRBV5-6,TRBJ2-1,TRBD1,CASSLEDRVRNEQFF,TGTGCCAGCAGCTTGGAGGACAGGGTGAGGAATGAGCAGTTCTTC
-,TRBV4-1,TRBJ2-7,-,CASSQDHQGISEQYF,TGCGCCAGCAGCCAAGATCACCAGGGGATATCGGAGCAGTACTTC
-,TRBV5-4,TRBJ2-3,-,CASSLEGRAADTQYF,TGTGCCAGCAGCTTGGAGGGCAGGGCCGCAGATACGCAGTATTTT
-,TRBV6-5,TRBJ2-7,TRBD2,CASRRAGGAHEQYF,TGTGCCAGCCGGAGGGCGGGGGGTGCGCATGAGCAGTACTTC
-,TRBV6-6,TRBJ2-2,TRBD2,CASSYASGGNNGELFF,TGTGCCAGCAGTTACGCCTCGGGGGGGAATAACGGGGAGCTGTTTTTT
once,TRBV28,TRBJ1-2,-,CASSFGREMNGYTF,TGTGCCAGCAGTTTTGGGCGAGAGATGAATGGCTACACCTTC
-,TRBV7-8,TRBJ2-2,-,CASSLGRGWTGELFF,TGTGCCAGCAGCTTGGGCAGGGGCTGGACCGGGGAGCTGTTTTTT
-,TRBV15,TRBJ1-5,-,CATSRALAWDQPQHF,TGTGCCACCAGCAGAGCTTTGGCATGGGATCAGCCCCAGCATTTT
-,TRBV15,TRBJ1-2,TRBD1,CATSRVGQGASGYTF,TGTGCCACCAGCAGAGTTGGGCAGGGGGCAAGTGGCTACACCTTC
once,TRBV29-1,TRBJ1-1,-,CSVVPPPSNTEAFF,TGCAGCGTTGTTCCCCCACCTTCTAACACTGAAGCTTTCTTT
-,TRBV6-4,TRBJ2-3,-,CASSEAQGNTQYF,TGTGCCAGCAGTGAGGCGCAGGGGAATACGCAGTATTTT